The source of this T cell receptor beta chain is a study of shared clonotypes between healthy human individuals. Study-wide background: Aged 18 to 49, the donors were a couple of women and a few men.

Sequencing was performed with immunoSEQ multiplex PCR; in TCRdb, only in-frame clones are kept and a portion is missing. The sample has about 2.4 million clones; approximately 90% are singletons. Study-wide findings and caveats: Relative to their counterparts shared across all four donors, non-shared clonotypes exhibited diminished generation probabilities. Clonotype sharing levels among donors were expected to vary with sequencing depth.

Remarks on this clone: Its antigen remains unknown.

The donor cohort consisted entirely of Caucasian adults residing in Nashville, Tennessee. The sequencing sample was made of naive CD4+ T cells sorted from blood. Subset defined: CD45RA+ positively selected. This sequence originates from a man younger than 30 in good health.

The CDR3 loop is CASSIPGQGTTEAFF. For the CDR3, the DNA is TGTGCCAGCTCAATCCCGGGACAGGGGACAACTGAAGCTTTCTTT. The chain combines TRBV18 with TRBJ1-1; 10 nucleotides line up with TRBD1. This CDR3 has 15 residues. With V trimmed by 5 bases and J by 5 bases, 8 bases remained unmatched. Germline CDR1 and CDR2: KGHSH and LQKENI.